This T cell receptor beta chain was identified during a study of early T cells in non-severe SARS-CoV-2 infection. Study in general: Investigators sequenced bulk RNA drawn from unsorted whole blood, and chains remained unpaired.

This clonotype was counted a few times. Its antigen is as yet unknown. Overall study findings and caveats: Reliance on VDJdb matching favored anti-spike CD8 responses; private and CD4 specificities were missed.

Attachment of unique molecular identifiers to individual cDNA molecules was performed. MiXCR, run by TCRdb on the 5' RACE reads, gives a single entry per CDR3 protein. This sample has some 40,000 distinct CDR3 sequences, with about 7.4% found just once. Germline assignment: CDR1 MGHRA and CDR2 YSYEKL. Trimming took off 0 bases at V and 0 bases at J, with 9 bases between the two ends. This CDR3 region has 16 residues. This rearrangement joins TRBV4-1 to TRBJ2-4, with a weak D call TRBD2 (5 bases). This receptor was identified in an adult who was a healthcare worker with PCR-confirmed SARS-CoV-2 infection or an uninfected control (not recorded which). The material sequenced was whole blood, taken at baseline. The DNA of the CDR3 is TGCGCCAGCAGCCAAGACCGGGAACTAGCCAAAAACATTCAGTACTTC. As protein: CASSQDRELAKNIQYF.